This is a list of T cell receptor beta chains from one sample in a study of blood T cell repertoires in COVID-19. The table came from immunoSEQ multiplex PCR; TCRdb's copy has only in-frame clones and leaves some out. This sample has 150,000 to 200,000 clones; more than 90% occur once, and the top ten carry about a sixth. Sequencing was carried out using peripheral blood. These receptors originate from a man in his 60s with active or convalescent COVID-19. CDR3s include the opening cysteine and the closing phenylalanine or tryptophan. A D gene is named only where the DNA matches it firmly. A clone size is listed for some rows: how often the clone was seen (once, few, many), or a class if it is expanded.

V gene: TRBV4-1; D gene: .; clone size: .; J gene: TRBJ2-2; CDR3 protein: CASSQPRQPPGELFF; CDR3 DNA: TGCGCCAGCAGCCAACCACGACAGCCCCCCGGGGAGCTGTTTTTT
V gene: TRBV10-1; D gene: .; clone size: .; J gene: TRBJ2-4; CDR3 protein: CASSEGLRDIQYF; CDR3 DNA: TGCGCCAGCAGTGAGGGTCTTAGAGACATTCAGTACTTC
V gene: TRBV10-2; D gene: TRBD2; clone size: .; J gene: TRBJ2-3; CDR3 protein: CASSGLAGADTQYF; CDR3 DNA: TGCGCCAGCAGTGGACTAGCGGGAGCGGATACGCAGTATTTT
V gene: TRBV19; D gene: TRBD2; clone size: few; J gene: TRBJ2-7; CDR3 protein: CASSIELAGGSEQYF; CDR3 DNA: TGTGCCAGTAGTATAGAACTAGCGGGAGGGTCCGAGCAGTACTTC
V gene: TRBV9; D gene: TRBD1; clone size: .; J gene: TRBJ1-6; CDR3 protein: CASSPRDRDPSPLHF; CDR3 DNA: TGTGCCAGCAGCCCCCGGGACAGAGATCCTTCACCCCTCCACTTT
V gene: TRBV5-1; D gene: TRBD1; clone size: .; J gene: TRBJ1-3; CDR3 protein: CASREGQRSGNTIYF; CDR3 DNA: TGCGCCAGCAGGGAGGGACAGCGCTCTGGAAACACCATATATTTT
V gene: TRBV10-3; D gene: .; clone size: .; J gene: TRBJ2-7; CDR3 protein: CAISAPGQKTYEQYF; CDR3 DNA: TGTGCCATCAGTGCCCCGGGACAAAAAACCTACGAGCAGTACTTC
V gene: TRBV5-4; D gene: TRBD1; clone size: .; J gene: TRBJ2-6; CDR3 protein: CASSPNRGRGANVLTF; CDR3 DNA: TGTGCCAGCAGCCCCAACAGGGGCCGCGGGGCCAACGTCCTGACTTTC
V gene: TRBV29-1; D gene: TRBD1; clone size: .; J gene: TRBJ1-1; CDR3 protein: CSVVGQGGNTEAFF; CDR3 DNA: TGCAGCGTTGTTGGACAGGGGGGGAACACTGAAGCTTTCTTT
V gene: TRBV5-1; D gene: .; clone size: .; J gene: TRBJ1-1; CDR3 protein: CASSVQGQAMNTEAFF; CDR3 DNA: TGCGCCAGCAGCGTCCAGGGACAAGCCATGAACACTGAAGCTTTCTTT
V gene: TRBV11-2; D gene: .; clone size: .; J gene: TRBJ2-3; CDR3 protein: CASSLNAGGISTDTQYF; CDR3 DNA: TGTGCCAGCAGCTTAAACGCTGGGGGGATAAGCACAGATACGCAGTATTTT
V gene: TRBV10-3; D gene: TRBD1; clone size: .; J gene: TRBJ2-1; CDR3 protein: CAISEPHVLGQGGNEQFF; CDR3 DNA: TGTGCCATCAGTGAGCCGCATGTACTGGGACAGGGGGGGAATGAGCAGTTCTTC
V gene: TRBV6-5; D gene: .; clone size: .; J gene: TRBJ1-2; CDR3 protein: CASSYSHKQGHYGYTF; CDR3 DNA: TGTGCCAGCAGTTACTCCCATAAACAGGGCCACTATGGCTACACCTTC
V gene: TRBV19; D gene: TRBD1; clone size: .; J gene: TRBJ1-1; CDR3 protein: CASRGTARAFF; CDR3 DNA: TGTGCCAGTAGGGGGACAGCTCGGGCTTTCTTT
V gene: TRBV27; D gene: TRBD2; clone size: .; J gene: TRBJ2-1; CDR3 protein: CASSRLAGSYNEQFF; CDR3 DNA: TGTGCCAGCAGCCGACTAGCGGGTTCATACAATGAGCAGTTCTTC
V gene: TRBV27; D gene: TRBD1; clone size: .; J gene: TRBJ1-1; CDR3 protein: CASSMQGGSTEAFF; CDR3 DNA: TGTGCCAGCAGTATGCAGGGGGGTAGCACTGAAGCTTTCTTT
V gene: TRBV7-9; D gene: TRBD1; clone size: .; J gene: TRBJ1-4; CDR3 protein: CASSLERPGGNEKLFF; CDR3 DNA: TGTGCCAGCAGCTTAGAACGGCCAGGGGGGAATGAAAAACTGTTTTTT
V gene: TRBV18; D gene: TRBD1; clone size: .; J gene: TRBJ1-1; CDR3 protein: CASSPIVGGTGGRNTEAFF; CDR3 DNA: TGTGCCAGCTCACCAATCGTAGGCGGAACAGGGGGCAGAAACACTGAAGCTTTCTTT
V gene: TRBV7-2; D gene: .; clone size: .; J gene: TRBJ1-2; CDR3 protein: CASSLNVDRAGYTF; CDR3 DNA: TGTGCCAGCAGCTTAAATGTGGACAGAGCTGGCTACACCTTC
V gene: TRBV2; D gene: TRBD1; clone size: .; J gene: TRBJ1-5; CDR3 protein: CASSADRGISNQPQHF; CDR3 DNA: TGTGCCAGCAGTGCCGACAGGGGGATAAGCAATCAGCCCCAGCATTTT
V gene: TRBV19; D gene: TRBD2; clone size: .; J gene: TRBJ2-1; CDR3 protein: CASSNRLAGGPRSYNEQFF; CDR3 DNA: TGTGCCAGTAGTAATCGACTAGCGGGAGGGCCCAGGTCCTACAATGAGCAGTTCTTC
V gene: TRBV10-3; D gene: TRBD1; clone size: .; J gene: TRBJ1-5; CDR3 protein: CATARQGQGGNQPQHF; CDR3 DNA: TGTGCCACCGCCCGACAGGGGCAGGGTGGCAATCAGCCCCAGCATTTT
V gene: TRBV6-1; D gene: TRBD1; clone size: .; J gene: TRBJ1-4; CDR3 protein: CASSETGVRELFF; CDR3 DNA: TGTGCCAGCAGTGAGACAGGGGTTAGAGAACTGTTTTTT
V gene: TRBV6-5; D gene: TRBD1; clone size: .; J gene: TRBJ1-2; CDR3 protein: CASSWGTAYGYTF; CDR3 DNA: TGTGCCAGCAGTTGGGGGACAGCTTATGGCTACACCTTC
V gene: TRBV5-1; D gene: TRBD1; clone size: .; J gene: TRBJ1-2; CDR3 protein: CASSSGQAHTGGYTF; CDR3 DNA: TGCGCCAGCAGCAGCGGACAGGCCCACACGGGGGGCTACACCTTC
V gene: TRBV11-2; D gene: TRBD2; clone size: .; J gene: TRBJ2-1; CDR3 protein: CASSLDAGGNNEQFF; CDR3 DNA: TGTGCCAGCAGCTTAGATGCGGGGGGAAACAATGAGCAGTTCTTC
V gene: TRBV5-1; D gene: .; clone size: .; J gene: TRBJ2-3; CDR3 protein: CASSLGEVTDTQYF; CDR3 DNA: TGCGCCAGCAGCTTGGGGGAGGTCACAGATACGCAGTATTTT
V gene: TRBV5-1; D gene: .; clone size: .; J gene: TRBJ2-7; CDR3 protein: CASSLSFYEQYF; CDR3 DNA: TGCGCCAGCAGCTTGAGCTTCTACGAGCAGTACTTC
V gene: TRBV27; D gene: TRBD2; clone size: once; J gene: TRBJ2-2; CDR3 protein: CASSLGLANTGELFF; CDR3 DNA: TGTGCCAGCAGCTTGGGACTAGCGAACACCGGGGAGCTGTTTTTT
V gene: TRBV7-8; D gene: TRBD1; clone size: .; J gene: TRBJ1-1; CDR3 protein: CASSLAGTGNTEAFF; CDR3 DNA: TGTGCCAGCAGCTTAGCGGGGACAGGGAACACTGAAGCTTTCTTT
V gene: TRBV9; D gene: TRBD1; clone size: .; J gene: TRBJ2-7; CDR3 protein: CASSEGQSNSYEQYF; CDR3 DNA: TGTGCCAGCAGCGAGGGACAGTCAAACTCCTACGAGCAGTACTTC
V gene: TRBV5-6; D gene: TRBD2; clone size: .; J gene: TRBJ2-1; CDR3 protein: CASSSGLAQTEEQFF; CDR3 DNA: TGTGCCAGCAGCTCGGGACTAGCGCAAACCGAGGAGCAGTTCTTC
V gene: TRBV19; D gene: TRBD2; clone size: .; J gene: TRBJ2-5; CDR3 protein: CASTLRAGMVETQYF; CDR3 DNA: TGTGCCAGCACGCTAAGAGCGGGGATGGTGGAGACCCAGTACTTC
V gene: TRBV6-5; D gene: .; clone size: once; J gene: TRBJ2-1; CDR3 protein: CATGQLYNEQFF; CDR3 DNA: TGTGCCACCGGACAGTTATACAATGAGCAGTTCTTC
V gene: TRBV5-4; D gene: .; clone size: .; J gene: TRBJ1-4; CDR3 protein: CASSLAGPEEKLFF; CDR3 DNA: TGTGCCAGCAGCTTGGCAGGCCCTGAAGAAAAACTGTTTTTT
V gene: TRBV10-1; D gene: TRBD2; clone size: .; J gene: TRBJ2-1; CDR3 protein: CASSDMGLAFDEQFF; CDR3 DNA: TGCGCCAGCAGTGATATGGGACTAGCGTTCGATGAGCAGTTCTTC
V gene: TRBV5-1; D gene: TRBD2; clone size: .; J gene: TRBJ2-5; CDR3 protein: CASSSAGGTSGQETQYF; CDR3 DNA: TGCGCCAGCAGCTCTGCCGGAGGGACTAGCGGCCAAGAGACCCAGTACTTC
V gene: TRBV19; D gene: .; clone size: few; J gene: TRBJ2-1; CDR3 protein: CASSIPSIANEQFF; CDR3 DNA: TGTGCCAGTAGTATTCCTTCTATAGCCAATGAGCAGTTCTTC
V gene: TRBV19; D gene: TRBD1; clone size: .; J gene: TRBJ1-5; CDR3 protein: CASSTRQGTLSNQPQHF; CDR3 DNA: TGTGCCAGTAGTACGAGACAGGGGACCCTTAGCAATCAGCCCCAGCATTTT
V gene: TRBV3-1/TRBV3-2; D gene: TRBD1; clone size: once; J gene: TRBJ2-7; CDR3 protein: CASSHLGQGVNEQYF; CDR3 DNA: TGTGCCAGCAGCCACTTGGGACAGGGAGTGAACGAGCAGTACTTC
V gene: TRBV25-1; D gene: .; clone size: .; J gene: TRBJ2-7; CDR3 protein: CASSDTDNFWEQYF; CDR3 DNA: TGTGCCAGCAGTGATACCGACAATTTCTGGGAGCAGTACTTC
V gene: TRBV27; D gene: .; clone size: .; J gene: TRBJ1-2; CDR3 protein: CASSYSGSNYGYTF; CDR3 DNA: TGTGCCAGCAGTTATTCAGGGTCTAACTATGGCTACACCTTC
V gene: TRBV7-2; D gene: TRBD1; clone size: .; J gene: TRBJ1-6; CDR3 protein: CASSQDRGLSPLHF; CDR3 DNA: TGTGCCAGCAGCCAGGACAGGGGGCTCTCACCCCTCCACTTT
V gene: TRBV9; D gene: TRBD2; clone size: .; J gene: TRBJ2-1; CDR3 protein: CASSAPLAGGPNEQFF; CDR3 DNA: TGTGCCAGCAGCGCCCCACTCGCGGGGGGCCCCAATGAGCAGTTCTTC
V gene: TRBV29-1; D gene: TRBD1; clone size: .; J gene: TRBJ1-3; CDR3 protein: CSVGGQNSGNTIYF; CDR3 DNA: TGCAGCGTTGGGGGACAGAACTCTGGAAACACCATATATTTT
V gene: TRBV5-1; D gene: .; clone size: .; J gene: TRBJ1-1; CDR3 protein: CASSLAQGPGAFF; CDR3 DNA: TGCGCCAGCAGCTTGGCACAGGGACCTGGAGCTTTCTTT
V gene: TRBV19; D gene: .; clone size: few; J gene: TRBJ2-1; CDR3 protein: CASSNTGYSYNEQFF; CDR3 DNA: TGTGCCAGTAGTAATACAGGGTACTCCTACAATGAGCAGTTCTTC
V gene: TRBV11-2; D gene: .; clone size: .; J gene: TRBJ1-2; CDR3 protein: CASSPGWGGYTF; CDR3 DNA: TGTGCCAGCAGCCCGGGGTGGGGTGGCTACACCTTC
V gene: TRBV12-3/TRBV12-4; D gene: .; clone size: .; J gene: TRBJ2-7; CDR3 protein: CASSYLVPNEQYF; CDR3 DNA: TGTGCCAGCAGCTATCTGGTCCCTAACGAGCAGTACTTC
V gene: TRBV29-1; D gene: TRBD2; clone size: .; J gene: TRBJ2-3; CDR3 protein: CSVTGLAGTIGTQYF; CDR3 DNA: TGCAGCGTCACGGGACTAGCGGGGACCATTGGTACGCAGTATTTT
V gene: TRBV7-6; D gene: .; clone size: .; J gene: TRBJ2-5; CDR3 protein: CASSLGSGYQETQYF; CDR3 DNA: TGTGCCAGCAGCTTAGGCTCCGGGTACCAAGAGACCCAGTACTTC
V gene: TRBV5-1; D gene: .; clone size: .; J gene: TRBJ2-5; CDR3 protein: CASSLGQGQETQYF; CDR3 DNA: TGCGCCAGCAGCTTGGGGCAGGGTCAAGAGACCCAGTACTTC
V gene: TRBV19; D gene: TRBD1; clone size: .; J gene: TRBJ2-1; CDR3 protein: CASREAGQGRNEQFF; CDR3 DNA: TGTGCCAGTAGGGAGGCAGGACAGGGGCGCAATGAGCAGTTCTTC
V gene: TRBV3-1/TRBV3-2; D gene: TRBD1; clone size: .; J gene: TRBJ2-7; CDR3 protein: CASSRQGDSYEQYF; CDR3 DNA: TGTGCCAGCAGCCGACAGGGTGATTCCTACGAGCAGTACTTC
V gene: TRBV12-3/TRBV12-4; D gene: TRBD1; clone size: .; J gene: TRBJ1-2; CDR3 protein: CASSRGTVGYTF; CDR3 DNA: TGTGCCAGCAGCCGAGGGACAGTTGGCTACACCTTC
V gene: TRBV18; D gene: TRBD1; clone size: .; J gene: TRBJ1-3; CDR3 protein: CASSPQTGFGNTIYF; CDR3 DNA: TGTGCCAGCTCACCCCAGACAGGGTTTGGAAACACCATATATTTT
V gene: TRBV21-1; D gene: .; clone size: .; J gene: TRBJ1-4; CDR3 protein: CASSKVRVRGPGEKLFF; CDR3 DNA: TGTGCCAGCAGCAAAGTAAGGGTGCGGGGGCCGGGAGAAAAACTGTTTTTT